The sequence of this TCR beta chain was determined in a study of blood T cells in healthy people across ages. The study recruited healthy Caucasian donors from Russia who were aged roughly 6 to 90. With a J-beta primer mix and a sample-barcoded 5' primer, a second PCR ran roughly 7 to 11 cycles. TCRdb passed the 5' RACE reads through MiXCR, listing each CDR3 protein once. The sample includes about 780,000 distinct CDR3 sequences, around 24% seen only once; the top ten take 3%. Study-wide findings and caveats: Age showed a roughly linear inverse relationship with TCR beta diversity per million T cells.

V dropped 7 bases and J dropped 1 base, with 8 bases sitting between them. This CDR3 has 11 residues. Looked up from germline, CDR1 is DFQATT and CDR2 is SNEGSKA (reference sequence). On this clonotype: Its antigen remains unknown.

The same data also went into a second study, on T cells of mothers and their children.

This TCR was sampled from a boy aged 10-17 years in good health. Sequenced sample: blood. The chain links TRBV20-1 to TRBJ2-7, with D perhaps TRBD2 (6 bases). CDR3 sequence reads: CSGGTSYEQYF. In nucleotides, the CDR3 is TGCAGTGGTGGGACTTCCTACGAGCAGTACTTC.